This is a list of T cell receptor beta chains from one sample in a study of blood T cell repertoires in COVID-19. Assay used: immunoSEQ multiplex PCR; TCRdb lists only in-frame clones, some missing. Of about 6,400 clones listed, roughly 80% are singletons. The sequenced material came from peripheral blood. These receptors originate from a human donor with active COVID-19. The donor label of this sample is uncertain. The CDR3 runs from the conserved cysteine through the conserved F or W. A D gene is named only where the DNA matches it firmly. Size tells how often a clone was seen (once, few, many) or the class of an expanded clone, and some rows leave it out.

CDR3 DNA,CDR3 protein,V gene,clone size,D gene,J gene
TGTGCCAGCAGTTGGGACTCCTCCTACAATGAGCAGTTCTTC,CASSWDSSYNEQFF,TRBV6-5,once,.,TRBJ2-1
TGCGCCAGCAGCCAAGATAGCCCGAACACTGAAGCTTTCTTT,CASSQDSPNTEAFF,TRBV4-1,.,.,TRBJ1-1
TGCGCCAGCCAGACAGGGTTGGGCTACAATGAGCAGTTCTTC,CASQTGLGYNEQFF,TRBV4-1,.,TRBD1,TRBJ2-1
TGTGCCAGCAGCTTCCTGACAGGGGGCGCAAGCGGGGAGCTGTTTTTT,CASSFLTGGASGELFF,TRBV9,once,TRBD1,TRBJ2-2
TGTGCCAGCAGCAAAGGGGACAGGCAATGGGGCAATCAGCCCCAGCATTTT,CASSKGDRQWGNQPQHF,TRBV21-1,few,.,TRBJ1-5
TGTGCCAGTAGGACAGGGGCGAACACTGAAGCTTTCTTT,CASRTGANTEAFF,TRBV19,.,TRBD1,TRBJ1-1
TGTGCCACCAGTGAACCGGGAGGGATGGGTCCGAACACCGGGGAGCTGTTTTTT,CATSEPGGMGPNTGELFF,TRBV24-1,.,TRBD2,TRBJ2-2
TGTGCCTGGAGTGTAGCCCAGGGGGATCAGCCCCAGCATTTT,CAWSVAQGDQPQHF,TRBV30,.,TRBD1,TRBJ1-5
TGTGCCAGCAGCGTATTTTCGCGGGGGGGCTCCAATGAGCAGTTCTTC,CASSVFSRGGSNEQFF,TRBV9,large,TRBD2,TRBJ2-1
TGTGCCATCAGCTCACAGGGTGTAGATAAGAATTCACCCCTCCACTTT,CAISSQGVDKNSPLHF,TRBV10-3,.,.,TRBJ1-6
TGCGCCAGCAGCTTGGAGGGGTTAGGGTCTGGAAACACCATATATTTT,CASSLEGLGSGNTIYF,TRBV5-1,.,.,TRBJ1-3
TGTGCCAGCAGCCAAATTACCAGGGGTGTTGCTTACGAGCAGTACTTC,CASSQITRGVAYEQYF,TRBV5-6,.,.,TRBJ2-7
TGTGCCAGCAGCCCGTTCGGGGGAGGTATTTACAATGAGCAGTTCTTC,CASSPFGGGIYNEQFF,TRBV7-3,.,.,TRBJ2-1
TGCGCCAGCAGCTTGGCTGTTACAGTCAATGAGCAGTTCTTC,CASSLAVTVNEQFF,TRBV5-1,.,.,TRBJ2-1
TGCGCCAGCAGCTTGGACGGCAGGGGGGCTTACAATGAGCAGTTCTTC,CASSLDGRGAYNEQFF,TRBV5-1,once,.,TRBJ2-1
TGCGCCAGCAGCCCGGGACAGCCCGACCGGGGGGATACGCAGTATTTT,CASSPGQPDRGDTQYF,TRBV5-1,.,.,TRBJ2-3
TGCGCCAGAAAGCCCGGGACTAGCGGGGGGACTAACTACGAGCAGTACTTC,CARKPGTSGGTNYEQYF,TRBV10-2,.,TRBD2,TRBJ2-7
TGTGCCAGCAGCTTCCTTACAGGGTCTGAAGCTTTCTTT,CASSFLTGSEAFF,TRBV7-3,few,.,TRBJ1-1
TGCGCCAGCAGCCAGACAGATTCCTACGAGCAGTACTTC,CASSQTDSYEQYF,TRBV4-1,few,.,TRBJ2-7
TGTGCCAGCAGCCAAGGGCTTCATGGTGAAAAACTGTTTTTT,CASSQGLHGEKLFF,TRBV3-1/TRBV3-2,.,.,TRBJ1-4
TGTGCTAGCAGCTTAGCGGGGAGCGGGGGTGGTGAGCAGTTCTTC,CASSLAGSGGGEQFF,TRBV7-7,.,TRBD2,TRBJ2-1
TGTGCCAGCAGCTCCCGGGGGGCCGGTCAGCCCCAGCATTTT,CASSSRGAGQPQHF,TRBV5-5,.,.,TRBJ1-5
TGTGCCAGCAGCCGGGGGACAGGGGAACACTACGAGCAGTACTTC,CASSRGTGEHYEQYF,TRBV6-5,.,TRBD1,TRBJ2-7
TGCGCCAGCAGCCAAGAGGGGCGTGGGGAAAAACTGTTTTTT,CASSQEGRGEKLFF,TRBV4-3,.,.,TRBJ1-4
TGTGCCAGCAAGGGGTGGAATTCACCCCTCCACTTT,CASKGWNSPLHF,TRBV2,.,.,TRBJ1-6
TGTGCCAGCAGCTCCTTCTCCTACGAGCAGTACTTC,CASSSFSYEQYF,TRBV11-2,once,.,TRBJ2-7
TGTGCCAGCAGTTTTGGGACAGCTAATTCACCCCTCCACTTT,CASSFGTANSPLHF,TRBV28,.,TRBD1,TRBJ1-6
TGTGCCAGCAGCTTAGTTCCCCAACAGCCCCAGCATTTT,CASSLVPQQPQHF,TRBV7-2,.,.,TRBJ1-5
TGTGCCAGCAGTCCCTGGACAGGGGGTAATGAAAAACTGTTTTTT,CASSPWTGGNEKLFF,TRBV27,once,TRBD1,TRBJ1-4
TGTGCCAGCAGCTTCCCTCGCGGGAGCGGTCGAGAGACCCAGTACTTC,CASSFPRGSGRETQYF,TRBV7-8,.,TRBD2,TRBJ2-5
TGTGCCATCAGTGGCGTCATGGGGGGATCAGATACGCAGTATTTT,CAISGVMGGSDTQYF,TRBV10-3,.,.,TRBJ2-3
TGCGCCAGCAGCCAAGGGGGACAGATTAGCTCCTATAATTCACCCCTCCACTTT,CASSQGGQISSYNSPLHF,TRBV4-1,.,TRBD1,TRBJ1-6
TGTGCCAGCAGTTATGGACTAGCGACAGATACGCAGTATTTT,CASSYGLATDTQYF,TRBV6-5,.,TRBD2,TRBJ2-3